The 15 T cell receptor beta chains below all came from one sample that was sequenced in a study of T cell repertoires in cytomegalovirus infection. TCRdb re-analysed the reads in MiXCR, keeping a single row per CDR3 protein. In the table there are fewer than 1,000,000 distinct CDR3 sequences, around a third of which are singletons. No antigens are known for them. The sample here was cultured CD8+ T cells from PBMCs, taken from culture after CMV antigen stimulation. Source of these receptors: a human donor in good health (CMV status not recorded). Some clones in this sample may be carry-over from other donors' samples.

V is TRBV19 and J is TRBJ2-1, with D perhaps matching TRBD2 (5 bases). There are 16 residues in the CDR3. Per the germline V gene, CDR1 is LNHDA and CDR2 is SQIVND (reference sequence). Trimming left V 5 bases short and J 0 bases short, with 14 bases between. CDR3 region: CASSPPGSASYNEQFF. Here the CDR3 DNA reads TGTGCCAGTAGTCCCCCGGGGAGTGCCTCCTACAATGAGCAGTTCTTC.

In this sample, this clonotype turned up many times. This sequence joins TRBV20-1 and TRBJ2-1; D is undetermined. Germline assignment: CDR1 DFQATT and CDR2 SNEGSKA (reference sequence). There are 13 residues in the CDR3. The V end was cut by 7 bases, the J end by 0 bases, with 10 bases between. The CDR3 nucleotides read TGCAGTGTAGTAGCCTACTCCTACAATGAGCAGTTCTTC. Amino acids: CSVVAYSYNEQFF.

This chain joins TRBV7-9 and TRBJ2-7, with 9 bases aligning to TRBD2. This CDR3 is 17 amino acids long. J gave up 0 bases and V 4 bases, and 10 bases lay outside the gene matches. Per the germline V gene, CDR1 is SEHNR and CDR2 is FQNEAQ (reference sequence). The CDR3 sequence is CASSSLSSGGLSYEQYV. CDR3 nucleotide sequence: TGTGCCAGCAGCTCCTTGAGTAGCGGGGGCCTCTCCTACGAGCAGTACGTC.

The V gene is TRBV19, the J gene TRBJ2-7; 9 bases align to TRBD1. With 10 bases clipped from V and 0 bases from J, the junction kept 7 bases outside the gene matches. Germline CDR1 reads LNHDA; CDR2 reads SQIVND (reference sequence). The CDR3 is 14 residues long. The CDR3 reads CATSAGQGSYEQYF. CDR3 nucleotide sequence: TGTGCCACCTCTGCGGGACAGGGCTCCTACGAGCAGTACTTC.

This clonotype was observed a handful of times. The gene calls are TRBV10-3 and TRBJ1-1, with D unresolved. Germline V gene lookup returns CDR1 ENHRY and CDR2 SYGVKD. V dropped 3 bases and J dropped 4 bases, with 15 bases sitting between them. This CDR3 has 15 amino acids. The DNA of the CDR3 is TGTGCCATCAGTGACCCCGGACGAAGTAGCACTGAAGCTTTCTTT. This codes for CAISDPGRSSTEAFF.

The chain uses TRBV27 and TRBJ2-1; 8 bases are shared with TRBD1. In germline, CDR1 is MNHEY, CDR2 SMNVEV (reference sequence). Trimming took 5 bases from V and 3 from J; bases not matched to a gene: 12. This CDR3 is built from 17 residues. The CDR3 DNA follows: TGTGCCAGCAGTCCATCCAGGACAGGGCGCCTCTACAATGAGCAGTTCTTC. It translates to CASSPSRTGRLYNEQFF.

In this sample, this clonotype turned up many times. The rearrangement links TRBV7-6 to TRBJ1-4; D gene ambiguous. Germline lookup yields CDR1 SGHVS and CDR2 FNYEAQ. The CDR3 runs 14 residues. Trimming removed 2 bases at V and 6 bases at J, with 10 bases between. DNA of the CDR3: TGTGCCAGCAGCTTACGGGCGGCGGATGAAAAACTGTTTTTT. Its translation is CASSLRAADEKLFF.

This chain joins TRBV5-6 and TRBJ1-2; D is possibly TRBD1 (5 bases). The CDR3 extends over 16 amino acids. Germline lookup yields CDR1 SGHDT and CDR2 YYEEEE. The ends were cut back, 0 bases at V and 1 base at J, with 13 bases in the middle. The CDR3, as DNA: TGTGCCAGCAGCTTGGGTCGCCTAAGGGGTAACTATGGCTACACCTTC. Translation: CASSLGRLRGNYGYTF.

With regard to this clonotype: A read error may account for a junction end that differs from germline. The rearrangement uses TRBV6-5 and TRBJ2-1; a weak D match, TRBD2 (6 bases). The CDR3 consists of 15 residues. Germline CDR1 reads MNHEY; CDR2 reads SVGAGI. CDR3 nucleotide sequence: TGTACCAGCACTGGGGACTCACACTCCTACAATGAGCAGTTCTTC. The encoded protein is CTSTGDSHSYNEQFF.

Many counts were recorded for this clonotype. The chain couples TRBV7-2 to TRBJ2-1; D may be TRBD2 (7 bases). Germline values: CDR1 SGHTA, CDR2 FQGNSA. V gave up 5 bases and J gave up 4 bases, with 15 bases separating them. The CDR3 is 15 amino acids. The CDR3 sequence: CASSHGRGPYNEQFF. The DNA of the CDR3 is TGTGCCAGCAGCCACGGGCGGGGGCCATACAATGAGCAGTTCTTC.

This clonotype was detected a few times. The chain employs TRBV7-9 and TRBJ2-5; 9 bases align to TRBD2. The germline CDR1 and CDR2 sequences are SEHNR and FQNEAQ (reference sequence). Trimming at V came to 5 bases and at J to 1 base, leaving 8 bases not matched to a gene. CDR3 length: 16 residues. The CDR3 reads CASSPGSSGAQETQYF. The DNA of the CDR3 is TGTGCCAGCAGCCCCGGGTCTAGCGGGGCCCAAGAGACCCAGTACTTC.

This chain connects TRBV7-9 to TRBJ1-1, with no clear D. Germline V lookup: CDR1 SEHNR, CDR2 FQNEAQ (reference sequence). The CDR3 contains 12 residues. V dropped 5 bases and J dropped 7 bases, with 11 bases sitting between them. CDR3 residues: CASSLIQSEAFF. For the CDR3, the DNA is TGTGCCAGCAGCCTTATTCAAAGTGAAGCTTTCTTT.

J is TRBJ2-7 and V is TRBV29-1; tentative D call: TRBD1 (6 bases). The V and J ends lost 3 bases and 1 base respectively, with 10 bases between them. The CDR3 spans 13 residues. Germline CDR1 and CDR2: SQVTM and ANQGSEA. CDR3 nucleotide sequence: TGCAGCGTTGATACAGGGAAATCCTACGAGCAGTACTTC. Amino acid sequence: CSVDTGKSYEQYF.

CDR3 sequence (DNA): TGCAGTGGGGGATTGATTGTGAACACCGGGGAGCTGTTTTTT. Protein: CSGGLIVNTGELFF. The V and J genes are TRBV20-1 and TRBJ2-2; D call uncertain. The CDR3 runs 14 residues. V lost 7 bases and J 1 base, leaving 13 bases between the germline ends. Germline V gene sequence: CDR1 DFQATT, CDR2 SNEGSKA (reference sequence).

In this sample, this clonotype turned up a few times. The genes are TRBV4-3 and TRBJ2-3; either TRBD1 or TRBD2 may supply D (5 bases each). V lost 4 bases, J lost 0 bases, and 14 bases lay in between. The CDR3 loop spans 16 amino acids. Germline CDR1 is LGHNA and CDR2 is YSLEER. CDR3 residues: CASSLTWGSSTDTQYF. The CDR3 DNA reads as TGCGCCAGCAGCCTGACCTGGGGGTCTAGCACAGATACGCAGTATTTT.